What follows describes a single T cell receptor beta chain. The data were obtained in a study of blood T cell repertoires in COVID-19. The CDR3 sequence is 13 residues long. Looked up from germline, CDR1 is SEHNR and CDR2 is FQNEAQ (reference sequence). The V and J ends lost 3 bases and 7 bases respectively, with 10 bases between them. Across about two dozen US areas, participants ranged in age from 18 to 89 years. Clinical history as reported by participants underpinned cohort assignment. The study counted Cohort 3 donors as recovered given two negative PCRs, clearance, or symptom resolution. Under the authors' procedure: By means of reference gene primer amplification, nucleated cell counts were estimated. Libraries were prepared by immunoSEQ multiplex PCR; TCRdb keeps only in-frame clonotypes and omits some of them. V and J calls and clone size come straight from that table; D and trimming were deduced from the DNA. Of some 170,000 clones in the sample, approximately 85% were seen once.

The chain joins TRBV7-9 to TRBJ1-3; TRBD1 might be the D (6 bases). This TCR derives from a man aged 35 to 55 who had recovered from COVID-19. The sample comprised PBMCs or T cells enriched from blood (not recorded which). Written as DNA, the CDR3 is TGTGCCAGCAGCTTGAGGGGGACGAACACCATATATTTT. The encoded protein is CASSLRGTNTIYF.